These 32 T cell receptor beta chains originate from one sample sequenced in a study of T-cell reconstitution after alpha-beta-depleted transplantation in children. Construction of the TCRbeta library involved unique molecular identifiers. TCRdb itself ran the PCR reads through MiXCR, one entry per CDR3 protein. The sample yields around 380,000 distinct CDR3 sequences, 11% seen once. Material: PBMCs from the stem cell graft donor, obtained from the stem cell graft. These receptors came from a human donor who donated a stem cell graft to a child with acute myeloid leukemia.

This clonotype showed up many times. The rearrangement uses TRBV7-2 and TRBJ2-1; D may be TRBD2 (5 bases). This CDR3 region has 13 residues. CDR1 SGHTA and CDR2 FQGNSA come from the germline V gene. Trimming took off 5 bases at V and 7 bases at J, with 12 bases between the two ends. CDR3 in amino acids: CASSLGIENEQFF. The CDR3 DNA is TGTGCCAGCAGCCTCGGGATCGAGAATGAGCAGTTCTTC.

This clonotype was picked up a small number of times. V usage is TRBV7-8 and J usage is TRBJ2-5; TRBD2 matches 10 bases. The trim removed 2 bases at V and 2 bases at J, leaving 5 bases unmatched. CDR1 and CDR2 from the germline V gene are SGHVS and FQNEAQ. This CDR3 comprises 16 residues. The CDR3 here is CASSLYSGGRQETQYF. The DNA of the CDR3 is TGTGCCAGCAGCTTATATAGCGGGGGGAGGCAAGAGACCCAGTACTTC.

In its sample, this clonotype was seen a few times. The chain links TRBV29-1 to TRBJ1-2; D is unclear. Germline-derived CDR1 and CDR2 are SQVTM and ANQGSEA. The CDR3 runs 14 residues. V lost 0 bases, J lost 7 bases, and 15 bases lay in between. The CDR3 is CSVEDRGGPGGYTF. DNA of the CDR3: TGCAGCGTTGAAGATCGGGGAGGACCGGGTGGCTACACCTTC.

The V gene is TRBV20-1, the J gene TRBJ2-1, with TRBD2 matching 11 bases. CDR3 size: 15 residues. Germline V gene data show CDR1 as DFQATT and CDR2 as SNEGSKA (reference sequence). V shed 7 bases and J 4 bases; nucleotides not matched to a gene: 9. The chain's CDR3 is CSVPPGLAAYNEQFF. The DNA of the CDR3 is TGCAGTGTTCCTCCGGGACTAGCGGCTTACAATGAGCAGTTCTTC.

This clonotype was observed a handful of times. The V gene is TRBV9, the J gene TRBJ2-3; 13 nucleotides align to TRBD2. This CDR3 region has 16 residues. After removal of 4 bases from V and 3 bases from J, the junction contained 5 bases not matched to a gene. CDR1 is SGDLS and CDR2 is YYNGEE in the germline V gene. CDR3 in DNA: TGTGCCAGCAGCCCATGGACTAGCGGGGGAACAGATACGCAGTATTTT. Amino acids: CASSPWTSGGTDTQYF.

This clonotype was found a few times. J is TRBJ2-3 and V is TRBV2; D perhaps matches TRBD1 (5 bases). Per germline, CDR1 SNHLY and CDR2 FYNNEI. Between the trimmed V and J ends, which lost 0 bases and 4 bases, there was a span of 11 bases. The CDR3 is 15 amino acids. The CDR3 DNA reads as TGTGCCAGCAGTGAAGCGGCCCAAGGGGCAGATACGCAGTATTTT. This translates into CASSEAAQGADTQYF.

The chain recombines TRBV29-1 with TRBJ2-1; D not resolved. Trimming removed 0 bases at V and 4 bases at J, with 16 bases between. The CDR3 loop spans 16 amino acids. CDR1 SQVTM and CDR2 ANQGSEA come from the germline V gene. CDR3 sequence: CSVEDISTGEYNEQFF. The CDR3 DNA reads TGCAGCGTTGAAGATATTAGTACCGGAGAATACAATGAGCAGTTCTTC.

The CDR3 DNA reads TGTGCCAGCAGCTGGCGCCCGGACCCTCTGAACTATGGCTACACCTTC. Protein sequence: CASSWRPDPLNYGYTF. V is TRBV5-5 and J is TRBJ1-2; D is unresolved. CDR1 SGHKS and CDR2 YYEKEE come from the germline V gene (reference sequence). V gave up 3 bases and J gave up 2 bases, with 17 bases separating them. There are 16 residues in the CDR3.

This clonotype turned up a few times. The genes are TRBV6-1 and TRBJ2-7, with D perhaps matching TRBD1 (6 bases). Deletions cut 8 bases from V and 0 bases from J, with 11 bases between. This CDR3 is built from 13 residues. Germline CDR1 reads MNHNS; CDR2 reads SASEGT. CDR3 protein: CASGAGVSYEQYF. The CDR3 DNA sequence: TGTGCCAGCGGGGCAGGGGTCTCCTACGAGCAGTACTTC.

CDR3: CAISERAGLGETQYF. The CDR3 region has the DNA TGTGCCATCAGTGAAAGGGCCGGGTTGGGGGAGACCCAGTACTTC. V is TRBV10-3 and J is TRBJ2-5; the D is unclear. V was trimmed by 3 bases and J by 5 bases, leaving 16 bases between them. This CDR3 is 15 amino acids long. Germline CDR1 ENHRY, CDR2 SYGVKD.

V is TRBV20-1 and J is TRBJ2-7; TRBD1 agrees at 7 bases. J lost 1 base, V lost 3 bases, and 9 bases had no gene match. Germline V gene sequence: CDR1 DFQATT, CDR2 SNEGSKA (reference sequence). The CDR3 has 15 residues. CDR3 region: CSARDRQGGSYEQYF. The CDR3 DNA sequence: TGCAGTGCTAGGGATAGACAGGGTGGTTCCTACGAGCAGTACTTC.

The chain has TRBV7-8 and TRBJ2-1; TRBD2 agrees at 10 bases. Germline CDR1 is SGHVS and CDR2 is FQNEAQ. Germline trimming cut 4 bases from V and 3 bases from J; bases unmatched to any gene: 15. The CDR3 is made up of 19 amino acids. The CDR3 is CASSSTYGLAVKVYNEQFF. DNA for the CDR3: TGTGCCAGCAGCTCCACCTACGGACTAGCGGTTAAAGTCTACAATGAGCAGTTCTTC.

This clonotype showed up many times. The rearrangement links TRBV9 to TRBJ2-5, with D maybe TRBD1 (5 bases). Germline V gene lookup returns CDR1 SGDLS and CDR2 YYNGEE. V was trimmed by 1 base and J by 7 bases, leaving 11 bases between them. The CDR3 totals 13 residues. The CDR3 loop is CASSVRIQGTQYF. In DNA form, the CDR3 reads TGTGCCAGCAGCGTAAGGATTCAGGGGACCCAGTACTTC.

The rearrangement joins TRBV7-2 to TRBJ2-6, with TRBD2 matching 7 bases. The germline gives CDR1 SGHTA, CDR2 FQGNSA. CDR3 length equals 17 residues. V shed 4 bases, J shed 0 bases, and the junction held 6 bases outside the gene matches. CDR3 bases: TGTGCCAGCAGCTCAGGGAGGGATCTCTCTGGGGCCAACGTCCTGACTTTC. Amino acids: CASSSGRDLSGANVLTF.

This rearrangement joins TRBV2 to TRBJ2-1; the match to TRBD2 covers 10 bases. The length of the CDR3 is 15 residues. Germline V lookup: CDR1 SNHLY, CDR2 FYNNEI. V was clipped by 7 bases and J by 6 bases; unmatched bases: 9. The CDR3: CASIPLAGVPNEQFF. CDR3 nucleotides: TGTGCCAGCATCCCTCTAGCGGGGGTACCCAATGAGCAGTTCTTC.

This clonotype was seen a few times. This chain uses TRBV29-1 with TRBJ2-3; D remains ambiguous. V lost 7 bases to trimming and J lost 2 bases, with 7 bases between them. The length of the CDR3 is 11 residues. Germline loops: CDR1 SQVTM, CDR2 ANQGSEA. The CDR3 region is CSEGHTDTQYF. Here the CDR3 DNA reads TGCAGCGAGGGTCACACAGATACGCAGTATTTT.

J is TRBJ1-2 and V is TRBV5-1; 8 bases line up with TRBD1. Germline CDR1 reads SGHRS; CDR2 reads YFSETQ. V lost 4 bases, J lost 7 bases, and 12 bases stayed unmatched. The CDR3 totals 15 residues. CDR3 in amino acids: CASSLGPTGEGGYTF. The CDR3 bases are TGCGCCAGCAGCCTTGGACCGACAGGGGAGGGTGGCTACACCTTC. Filled out from reference TRBV5-1 and TRBJ1-2, the complete variable domain reads KAGVTQTPRYLIKTRGQQVTLSCSPISGHRSVSWYQQTPGQGLQFLFEYFSETQRNKGNFPGRFSGRQFSNSRSEMNVSTLELGDSALYLCASSLGPTGEGGYTFGSGTRLTVV.

This clonotype was seen a handful of times. The V and J genes are TRBV5-1 and TRBJ2-5; the D gene is possibly TRBD1 (8 bases). Trimming took off 4 bases at V and 0 bases at J, with 13 bases between the two ends. This CDR3 spans 15 amino acids. Germline V CDR1 and CDR2: SGHRS, YFSETQ. CDR3 in DNA: TGCGCCAGCAGCGGACAGGGAGGGGACCAAGAGACCCAGTACTTC. Protein: CASSGQGGDQETQYF. Using reference TRBV5-1 and TRBJ2-5 for the parts outside the CDR3, the full variable domain is KAGVTQTPRYLIKTRGQQVTLSCSPISGHRSVSWYQQTPGQGLQFLFEYFSETQRNKGNFPGRFSGRQFSNSRSEMNVSTLELGDSALYLCASSGQGGDQETQYFGPGTRLLVL.

This clonotype was observed a handful of times. The chain couples TRBV5-1 to TRBJ2-1, with TRBD2 matching over 9 bases. After removal of 0 bases from V and 9 bases from J, the junction contained 10 bases not matched to a gene. The CDR3 length is 16 residues. Germline CDR1 reads SGHRS; CDR2 reads YFSETQ. CDR3 loop: CASSLASRASGAEQFF. CDR3 bases: TGCGCCAGCAGCTTGGCCTCTCGGGCTAGCGGGGCTGAGCAGTTCTTC.

This clonotype came up many times. This chain joins TRBV20-1 and TRBJ2-1, with 8 bases aligning to TRBD2. Germline assignment: CDR1 DFQATT and CDR2 SNEGSKA (reference sequence). V shed 6 bases and J 6 bases; nucleotides not matched to a gene: 7. There are 13 residues in the CDR3. As DNA, the CDR3 is TGCAGTGCAGCAACTAGCGGACCCAATGAGCAGTTCTTC. Protein sequence: CSAATSGPNEQFF.

In its sample, this clonotype was seen many times. The chain couples TRBV10-3 to TRBJ2-5; D perhaps matches TRBD1 (6 bases). Trimming stripped 8 bases from V and 1 base from J, with 11 bases between. Germline CDR1 ENHRY, CDR2 SYGVKD. The CDR3 has 13 residues. The CDR3 DNA reads as TGTGCCATCCAGAAGGGGGTCCAAGAGACCCAGTACTTC. Translation: CAIQKGVQETQYF.

In this sample, this clonotype turned up once. The chain recombines TRBV11-2 with TRBJ2-7; maybe TRBD2 (5 bases). V dropped 4 bases and J dropped 2 bases, with 12 bases sitting between them. There are 14 residues in the CDR3. Germline values: CDR1 SGHAT, CDR2 FQNNGV. CDR3 DNA: TGTGCCAGCAGCTACCAGAGGCGGGCCTACGAGCAGTACTTC. As protein: CASSYQRRAYEQYF.

This clonotype is medium-sized by share. The genes are TRBV7-9 and TRBJ2-3; D is possibly TRBD2 (5 bases). Germline CDR1 is SEHNR and CDR2 is FQNEAQ (reference sequence). With 2 bases removed from V and 0 bases from J, the gap between germline ends came to 9 bases. The CDR3 has 15 residues. The CDR3 region is CASSLRADSTDTQYF. The CDR3 region has the DNA TGTGCCAGCAGCTTAAGAGCGGATAGCACAGATACGCAGTATTTT.

The V call is TRBV6-1, the J call TRBJ2-5; no reliable D call. The length of the CDR3 is 13 residues. Germline V gene data show CDR1 as MNHNS and CDR2 as SASEGT. The V and J ends lost 4 bases and 9 bases respectively, with 15 bases between them. The CDR3 bases are TGTGCCAGCAGTGGCCCCCCGGAGTTGGCCCAGTACTTC. Its translation: CASSGPPELAQYF.

This clonotype was counted ten times or more. The chain uses TRBV28 and TRBJ1-2, with D unresolved. V lost 5 bases and J lost 4, with 8 bases in between. Per the germline V gene, CDR1 is MDHEN and CDR2 is SYDVKM. The CDR3 consists of 12 residues. The CDR3 DNA sequence: TGTGCCAGCAGTCCCGGGATCTATGGCTACACCTTC. This codes for CASSPGIYGYTF.

This clonotype was detected a few times. The chain links TRBV20-1 to TRBJ2-1; 9 nucleotides align to TRBD2. Trimming at V came to 0 bases and at J to 7 bases, leaving 7 bases not matched to a gene. Germline-derived CDR1 and CDR2 are DFQATT and SNEGSKA (reference sequence). This CDR3 comprises 15 residues. The CDR3 coding sequence is TGCAGTGCTAGAGATAGAAGCGGGGGGACAAATGAGCAGTTCTTC. Protein: CSARDRSGGTNEQFF.

The rearrangement joins TRBV18 to TRBJ1-2, with a weak D call TRBD1 (5 bases). Trimming stripped 6 bases from V and 0 bases from J, with 17 bases between. The CDR3 extends over 16 amino acids. The germline V gene has CDR1 KGHSH and CDR2 LQKENI. This CDR3 is CASSNPTVPANYGYTF. Here the CDR3 DNA reads TGTGCCAGCTCGAACCCGACAGTTCCTGCTAACTATGGCTACACCTTC.

V is TRBV4-1 and J is TRBJ1-2, with D unresolved. Trimming left V 0 bases short and J 4 bases short, with 9 bases between. CDR3 length: 14 amino acids. Per germline, CDR1 MGHRA and CDR2 YSYEKL. The CDR3 DNA is TGCGCCAGCAGCCAAGATCTCGGGCGCTATGGCTACACCTTC. Translating gives CASSQDLGRYGYTF.

The rearrangement links TRBV20-1 to TRBJ2-3; TRBD2 matches 10 bases. Germline V gives CDR1 DFQATT, CDR2 SNEGSKA (reference sequence). The V segment lost 3 bases and the J segment 0 bases; nucleotides outside the gene matches: 3. CDR3 length equals 15 residues. CDR3 protein: CSARTSGPSTDTQYF. The CDR3 region has the DNA TGCAGTGCTAGGACTAGCGGGCCTAGCACAGATACGCAGTATTTT.

This clonotype was counted a few times. The genes are TRBV20-1 and TRBJ1-5, with D perhaps TRBD1 (5 bases). The CDR3 covers 13 residues. V dropped 2 bases and J dropped 1 base, with 6 bases sitting between them. In germline, CDR1 is DFQATT, CDR2 SNEGSKA (reference sequence). The CDR3: CSARPGSNQPQHF. DNA of the CDR3: TGCAGTGCTAGACCAGGGAGCAATCAGCCCCAGCATTTT.

This clonotype was picked up many times. The chain carries TRBV12-3 or TRBV12-4 and TRBJ2-1, with D uncertain. The V and J ends lost 3 bases and 6 bases respectively, with 9 bases between them. The CDR3 is made up of 13 amino acids. The CDR3 protein is CASSFPQSNEQFF. The DNA of the CDR3 is TGTGCCAGCAGTTTTCCTCAGAGCAATGAGCAGTTCTTC.

V gene TRBV5-1 combines with J gene TRBJ2-2; D perhaps matches TRBD2 (6 bases). V gave up 0 bases and J gave up 0 bases, with 12 bases separating them. Germline-derived CDR1 and CDR2 are SGHRS and YFSETQ. This CDR3 spans 17 amino acids. CDR3 residues: CASSLVLAPSNTGELFF. The CDR3 nucleotides read TGCGCCAGCAGCTTGGTTCTAGCGCCCTCGAACACCGGGGAGCTGTTTTTT.